One sample yielded the 9 T cell receptor beta chains listed below, sequenced in a study of T-cell memory formation after mild COVID-19. Each CDR3 protein is one row after TCRdb ran MiXCR on the 5' RACE reads. The sample lists roughly 220,000 distinct CDR3 sequences, around 9.5% occurring once. The sample was PBMCs or a T cell subset sorted from them (not recorded which). The receptors originated from a man younger than 30 who had mild COVID-19 (a few samples of this study predate the infection). Cell type and time point are not known.

This clonotype was picked up a small number of times. The gene calls are TRBV21-1 and TRBJ2-7; TRBD1, the table's D call, was not compared with the DNA. TRBV21-1 is designated a pseudogene. The CDR3 is 16 residues long. The DNA of the CDR3 is TGTGCCAGCATTCAGGGGGCGTATATTAGCTCCTACGAGCAGTACGTC. It encodes CASIQGAYISSYEQYV.

There are a few counts of this clonotype. This rearrangement joins TRBV3-1 to TRBJ2-5; D gene ambiguous. V was trimmed by 0 bases and J by 3 bases, leaving 8 bases between them. From germline, CDR1 is LGHDT and CDR2 YNNKEL (reference sequence). The CDR3 is 14 amino acids. The CDR3 DNA is TGTGCCAGCAGCCAAGATCCACGGGAAGAGACCCAGTACTTC. It translates to CASSQDPREETQYF.

This clonotype has only one observation. A clone one base away is much larger, so this may be a read error. The V and J genes are TRBV7-2 and TRBJ1-1; D uncertain. This CDR3 is 14 amino acids long. V gave up 2 bases and J gave up 1 base, with 8 bases separating them. Germline V gene lookup returns CDR1 SGHTA and CDR2 FQGNSA. CDR3 sequence (DNA): TGTGCCAGCAGCTTAATGGGCGGGAACACTGAAGCTTTCTTT. As protein: CASSLMGGNTEAFF.

This clonotype was counted many times. The chain employs TRBV10-3 and TRBJ2-7; 7 bases match TRBD1. V shed 7 bases, J shed 3 bases, and the junction held 9 bases outside the gene matches. The V gene's germline CDR1 is ENHRY and CDR2 SYGVKD. The CDR3 runs 14 residues. The CDR3 bases are TGTGCCATCAATCCGGGACACAGGGGCTACGAGCAGTACTTC. This gives the protein CAINPGHRGYEQYF.

This clonotype was counted many times. This chain links TRBV5-1 with TRBJ2-1, with D unresolved. V was shortened by 0 bases and J by 6 bases, with 4 bases between the two germline ends. This CDR3 is 12 amino acids long. Germline CDR1 is SGHRS and CDR2 is YFSETQ. CDR3 in DNA: TGCGCCAGCAGCTTGGTGGTCAATGAGCAGTTCTTC. This gives the protein CASSLVVNEQFF.

This clonotype turned up a few times. The J gene is TRBJ1-1, the V gene TRBV14; a possible D gene is TRBD1 (5 bases). Trimming took off 4 bases at V and 0 bases at J, with 12 bases between the two ends. The length of the CDR3 is 15 residues. Germline CDR1 reads SGHDN; CDR2 reads FVKESK. The CDR3 sequence: CASSRGGALNTEAFF. The CDR3 DNA is TGTGCCAGCAGCCGGGGAGGGGCTTTGAACACTGAAGCTTTCTTT. The variable domain in full, completed from reference TRBV14 and TRBJ1-1, reads EAGVTQFPSHSVIEKGQTVTLRCDPISGHDNLYWYRRVMGKEIKFLLHFVKESKQDESGMPNNRFLAERTGGTYSTLKVQPAELEDSGVYFCASSRGGALNTEAFFGQGTRLTVV.

This clonotype was counted only a few times. V and J are TRBV20-1 and TRBJ2-7; the D call may be TRBD1 or TRBD2 (5 bases each). Germline-derived CDR1 and CDR2 are DFQATT and SNEGSKA (reference sequence). V was pared by 3 bases and J by 2 bases, with 8 bases between. The CDR3 extends over 12 amino acids. The DNA for the CDR3 is TGCAGTGCTAGCTCGGGACCCTACGAGCAGTACTTC. Translating it yields CSASSGPYEQYF.

This clonotype was counted between two and nine times. The rearrangement uses TRBV7-2 and TRBJ2-7; 7 bases are a match to TRBD2. This CDR3 is built from 15 residues. The germline gives CDR1 SGHTA, CDR2 FQGNSA. V shed 5 bases, J shed 2 bases, and the junction held 9 bases outside the gene matches. In DNA, the CDR3 is TGTGCCAGCAGCCGACCAGGCGGGGGACCCTACGAGCAGTACTTC. Protein sequence: CASSRPGGGPYEQYF. Variable domain in full (rest from reference TRBV7-2 and TRBJ2-7): GAGVSQSPSNKVTEKGKDVELRCDPISGHTALYWYRQSLGQGLEFLIYFQGNSAPDKSGLPSDRFSAERTGGSVSTLTIQRTQQEDSAVYLCASSRPGGGPYEQYFGPGTRLTVT.

This clonotype has a handful of counts. The chain carries TRBV3-1 and TRBJ1-4; TRBD1 is a possible D gene (5 bases). The CDR3 has 14 amino acids. The germline gives CDR1 LGHDT, CDR2 YNNKEL (reference sequence). The V end lost 4 bases, the J end lost 7 bases, and 13 bases lay between the germline ends. The CDR3 sequence is CASSRDRDREKLFF. DNA for the CDR3: TGTGCCAGCAGCCGGGACCGGGATCGTGAAAAACTGTTTTTT.